The clone carrying this T cell receptor beta chain was counted at least ten times. Its antigen is unidentified. This entry belongs to a study of T-cell memory formation after mild COVID-19. Whole-study context: Largely, TCR clusters stayed within a single donor. General study results and limits: Within pre-infection memory, some responding clones were found, suggesting cross-reactive memory joined.

The CDR3 loop spans 17 amino acids. Unmatched junction bases numbered 2, after V lost 1 base and J lost 4 bases. CDR1 and CDR2 (germline): KGHSH, LQKENI. Via MiXCR, TCRdb re-called the 5' RACE reads, giving one row per CDR3 protein. The sample includes approximately 290,000 distinct CDR3 sequences, 8% to 9% of them seen just once. The clonotype originates from a man younger than 35 who had mild COVID-19 (a few samples of this study predate the infection). Cell type and time point are not known. Sequenced: PBMCs or a T cell subset sorted from them (not recorded which). The gene calls are TRBV18 and TRBJ2-3; 16 positions match TRBD2. CDR3 amino acids: CASSPQGLAGGPDTQYF. DNA for the CDR3: TGTGCCAGCTCACCACAGGGACTAGCGGGGGGGCCAGATACGCAGTATTTT.